The following is a T cell receptor beta chain sequence with its context. Its cognate antigen is unknown. One end of the junction does not line up with germline, which may come from a read error. TCRbeta libraries were built with three rounds of nested PCR, modified from ARM-PCR. TCRdb processed the multiplex PCR reads anew with MiXCR; each CDR3 protein has one entry. The sample includes some 100,000 distinct CDR3 sequences, approximately 80% of them seen just once. The data were taken from a study of tumor and adjacent non-tumor tissue in lung cancer. Study at large: On average, productive TCRbeta reads reached around 4 million per sample. Broader study findings: In normal lung, the top 100 clones were significantly more dominant than in tumor.

CDR3 length: 17 residues. Germline CDR1 and CDR2: MNHNY and SVGAGI (reference sequence). The template was RNA from unsorted bulk tissue. This non-tumor lung sample came from over 3 cm beyond the tumor edge. Between August and November 2014, newly diagnosed, chemotherapy-naive lung cancer patients underwent thoracic surgery in China. Sequencing used distant non-tumor lung tissue. The TCR originated in a man aged 60 to 69 with small cell lung cancer. The gene calls are TRBV6-6 and TRBJ1-2; D call uncertain. CDR3 region: CASSYPQGVGGSYDYTF. The CDR3, as DNA: TGTGCCAGCAGTTACCCCCAAGGAGTGGGAGGTAGCTATGACTACACCTTC.